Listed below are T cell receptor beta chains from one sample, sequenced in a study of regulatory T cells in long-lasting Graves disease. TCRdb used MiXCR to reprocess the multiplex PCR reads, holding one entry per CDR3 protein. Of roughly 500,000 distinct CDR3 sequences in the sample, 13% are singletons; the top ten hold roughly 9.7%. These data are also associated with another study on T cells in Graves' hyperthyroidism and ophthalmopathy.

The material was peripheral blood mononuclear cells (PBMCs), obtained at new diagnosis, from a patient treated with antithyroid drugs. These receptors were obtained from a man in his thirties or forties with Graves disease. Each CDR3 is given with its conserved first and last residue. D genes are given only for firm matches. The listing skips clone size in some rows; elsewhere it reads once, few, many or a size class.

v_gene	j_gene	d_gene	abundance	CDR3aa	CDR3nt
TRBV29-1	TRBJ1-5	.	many	CSVDSGGNQPQHF	TGCAGCGTTGATTCTGGGGGCAATCAGCCCCAGCATTTT
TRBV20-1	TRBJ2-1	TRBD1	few	CSARRTGGLSEQFF	TGCAGTGCTAGAAGGACAGGGGGTTTGAGTGAGCAGTTCTTC
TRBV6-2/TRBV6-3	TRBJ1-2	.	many	CASGPGGYGYTF	TGTGCCAGCGGACCCGGGGGCTATGGCTACACCTTC
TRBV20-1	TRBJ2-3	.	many	CSARAPSLDTQYF	TGCAGTGCTAGGGCCCCTAGCCTGGATACGCAGTATTTT
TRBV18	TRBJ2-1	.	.	CASSPPKWKLSSYNERFF	TGTGCCAGCTCACCACCGAAATGGAAACTTAGCTCCTACAATGAGCGGTTCTTC
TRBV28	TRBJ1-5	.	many	CASTSDNVSNQPQHF	TGTGCCAGCACTTCGGACAATGTAAGCAATCAGCCCCAGCATTTT
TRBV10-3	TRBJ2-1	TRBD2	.	CAISGSSGGSYNEQFF	TGTGCCATCAGTGGGTCTTCGGGGGGTTCCTACAATGAGCAGTTCTTC
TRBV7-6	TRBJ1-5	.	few	CASSFKAGHNQPQHF	TGTGCCAGCAGCTTTAAGGCAGGGCACAATCAGCCCCAGCATTTT
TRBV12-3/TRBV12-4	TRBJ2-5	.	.	CASSPYMGPGQETQYF	TGTGCCAGCTCACCCTACATGGGACCGGGCCAAGAGACCCAGTACTTC
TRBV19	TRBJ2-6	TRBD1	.	CASSRDRVGANVLTF	TGTGCCAGTAGTAGAGACAGGGTTGGGGCCAACGTCCTGACTTTC
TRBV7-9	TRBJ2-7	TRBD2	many	CASSLGGSEQYF	TGTGCCAGCAGCTTGGGCGGGAGCGAGCAGTACTTC
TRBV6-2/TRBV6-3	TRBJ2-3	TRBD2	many	CASNLLAGKTDTQYF	TGTGCCAGCAACCTACTAGCGGGTAAAACAGATACGCAGTATTTT
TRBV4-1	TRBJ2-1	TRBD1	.	CASSQTGDEQFF	TGCGCCAGCAGCCAGACAGGGGATGAGCAGTTCTTC
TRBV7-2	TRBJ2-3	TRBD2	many	CASSRTSLAGPLGDTQYF	TGTGCCAGCAGCCGTACTTCATTAGCGGGACCTCTGGGGGATACGCAGTATTTT
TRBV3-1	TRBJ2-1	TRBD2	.	CASSPHGTSGGYEQFF	TGTGCCAGCAGCCCTCACGGGACTAGCGGAGGATATGAGCAGTTCTTC
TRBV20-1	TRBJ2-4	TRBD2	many	CSAPVYRDYKNIQYF	TGCAGTGCACCGGTATACCGGGACTACAAAAACATTCAGTACTTC
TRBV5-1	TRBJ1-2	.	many	CASSPPGTIGYTF	TGCGCCAGCAGCCCGCCAGGGACGATTGGCTACACCTTC
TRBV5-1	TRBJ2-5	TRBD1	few	CASSPQDRGQETQYF	TGCGCCAGCAGCCCGCAAGACAGGGGCCAGGAGACCCAGTACTTC
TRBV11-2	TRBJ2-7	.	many	CASRLQAEDGTGDEYEQYF	TGTGCCAGCAGACTACAAGCAGAAGACGGGACTGGAGATGAGTACGAGCAGTACTTC
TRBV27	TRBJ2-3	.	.	CASSLPGRSGTQYF	TGTGCCAGCAGTTTACCAGGGAGGTCAGGTACGCAGTATTTT
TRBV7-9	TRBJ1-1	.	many	CASNEGTEAFF	TGTGCCAGCAATGAGGGGACTGAAGCTTTCTTT
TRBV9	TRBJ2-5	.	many	CASSDPGGMAEETQYF	TGTGCCAGCAGTGACCCGGGCGGGATGGCGGAAGAGACCCAGTACTTC
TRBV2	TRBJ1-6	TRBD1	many	CASSTPGTGGPLNNSPLHF	TGTGCCAGCAGTACCCCCGGGACAGGGGGCCCCCTGAATAATTCACCCCTCCACTTT
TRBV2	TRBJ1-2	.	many	CASSERPQPERGYTF	TGTGCCAGCAGTGAAAGGCCTCAACCCGAGAGAGGCTACACCTTC
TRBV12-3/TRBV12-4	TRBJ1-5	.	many	CASSFGAQPQHF	TGTGCCAGCAGTTTCGGGGCTCAGCCCCAGCATTTT
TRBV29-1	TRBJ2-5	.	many	CSVERRMGQYF	TGCAGCGTTGAAAGACGAATGGGTCAGTACTTC
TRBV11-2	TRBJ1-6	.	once	CASSLREENSPLHF	TGTGCCAGCAGCTTAAGGGAGGAGAATTCACCCCTCCACTTT
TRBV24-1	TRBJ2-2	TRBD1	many	CATSSLRDRGRTGELFF	TGTGCCACCAGTAGCCTCCGGGACAGGGGTAGAACCGGGGAGCTGTTTTTT
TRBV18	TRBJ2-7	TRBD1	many	CASSQDRHEQYF	TGTGCCAGCTCACAGGACAGGCACGAGCAGTACTTC
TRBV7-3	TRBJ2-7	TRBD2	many	CASSLTPLAGGEQYF	TGTGCCAGCAGCCTAACCCCGCTAGCGGGAGGCGAGCAGTACTTC
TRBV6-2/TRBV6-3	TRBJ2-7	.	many	CASSWGLRSSYEQYF	TGTGCCAGCAGTTGGGGACTTAGGAGCTCCTACGAGCAGTACTTC
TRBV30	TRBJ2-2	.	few	CSMETGELFF	TGTTCAATGGAGACCGGGGAGCTGTTTTTT
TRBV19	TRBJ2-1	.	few	CASSTLLGEQFF	TGTGCCAGTAGTACTCTTCTGGGTGAGCAGTTCTTC
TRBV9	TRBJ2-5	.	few	CASSVRTGETQYF	TGTGCCAGCAGCGTACGGACTGGTGAGACCCAGTACTTC
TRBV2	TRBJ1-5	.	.	CASRDSLGGNQPQHF	TGTGCCAGCAGGGACAGCCTTGGTGGCAATCAGCCCCAGCATTTT
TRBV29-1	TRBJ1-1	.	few	CSVVPMTGNTEAFF	TGCAGCGTTGTCCCGATGACAGGGAACACTGAAGCTTTCTTT
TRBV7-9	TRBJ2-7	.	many	CASSLTDYEQYF	TGTGCCAGCAGCTTGACAGACTACGAGCAGTACTTC
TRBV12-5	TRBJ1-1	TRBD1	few	CASGPPGTGGGWTEAFF	TGTGCTAGTGGTCCCCCCGGGACAGGGGGCGGGTGGACTGAAGCTTTCTTT
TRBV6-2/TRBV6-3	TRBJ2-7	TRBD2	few	CASTENSGSGHEQYF	TGTGCCAGCACCGAGAATAGCGGGAGCGGACACGAGCAGTACTTC
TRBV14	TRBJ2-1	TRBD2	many	CASSQYSGLAVTNEQFF	TGTGCCAGCAGCCAGTATTCGGGACTAGCAGTTACCAATGAGCAGTTCTTC
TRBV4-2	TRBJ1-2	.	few	CASSLDRLGGGGYTF	TGTGCCAGCAGCCTTGACCGATTAGGTGGAGGTGGCTACACCTTC
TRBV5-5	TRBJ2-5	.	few	CASSYPETERGETQYF	TGTGCCAGCAGCTATCCGGAGACCGAGAGAGGGGAGACCCAGTACTTC
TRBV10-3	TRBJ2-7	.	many	CAISVGGGSDEQYF	TGTGCCATCAGTGTTGGAGGAGGGTCCGACGAGCAGTACTTC
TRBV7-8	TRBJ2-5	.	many	CASSLARLGDLRETQYF	TGTGCCAGCAGCTTAGCACGACTAGGGGACCTAAGGGAGACCCAGTACTTC